Here is one T cell receptor beta chain with its context. The CDR3 loop spans 15 amino acids. V trimming: 3 bases; J trimming: 0 bases; junction bases outside the gene matches: 3. It was with unique molecular identifiers that the TCRbeta library was prepared. TCRdb processed the PCR reads anew with MiXCR; each CDR3 protein has one entry. The data show 350,000 to 450,000 distinct CDR3 sequences, about 20% seen once. The entry originates in a study of T-cell reconstitution after alpha-beta-depleted transplantation in children. Sample: PBMCs from the stem cell graft donor, taken from the stem cell graft. The sequence came from a human donor who donated a stem cell graft to a child with acute myeloid leukemia. The J gene is TRBJ2-3, the V gene TRBV12-3 or TRBV12-4; the match to TRBD2 covers 7 bases. This CDR3 is CASSFFSGSTDTQYF. DNA of the CDR3: TGTGCCAGCAGTTTCTTTAGCGGGAGCACAGATACGCAGTATTTT.